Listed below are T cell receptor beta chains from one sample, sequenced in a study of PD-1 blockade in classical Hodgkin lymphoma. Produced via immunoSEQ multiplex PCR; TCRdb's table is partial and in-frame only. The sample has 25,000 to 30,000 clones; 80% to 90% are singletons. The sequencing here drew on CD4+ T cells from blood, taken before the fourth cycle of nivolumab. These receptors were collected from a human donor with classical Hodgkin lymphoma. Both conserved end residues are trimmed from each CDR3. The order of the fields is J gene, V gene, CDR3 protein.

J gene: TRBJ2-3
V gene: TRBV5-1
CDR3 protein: ASSSGLSTDTQY

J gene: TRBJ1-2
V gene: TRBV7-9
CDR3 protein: ASSSSGTEHGYT

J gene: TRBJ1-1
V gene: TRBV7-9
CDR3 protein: ASSPPIDSEAF

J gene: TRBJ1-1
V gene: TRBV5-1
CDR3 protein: ASSSGQGSAEAF

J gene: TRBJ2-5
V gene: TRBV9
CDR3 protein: ASSVAVRGRGETQY

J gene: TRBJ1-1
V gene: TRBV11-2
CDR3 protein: ASSFKGGAGSNTEAF

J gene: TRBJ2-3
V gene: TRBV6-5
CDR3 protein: ASSYSRVTDTQY

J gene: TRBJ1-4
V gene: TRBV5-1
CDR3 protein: ASCPTGIEKLF

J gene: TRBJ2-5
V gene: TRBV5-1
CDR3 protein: ASSGQVQETQY

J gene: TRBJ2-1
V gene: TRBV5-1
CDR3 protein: ASSEIPSGGSYNEQF

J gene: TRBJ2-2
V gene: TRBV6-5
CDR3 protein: ASSYGDSGGPGELF

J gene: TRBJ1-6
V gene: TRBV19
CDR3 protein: ASSIEVEGSPLH

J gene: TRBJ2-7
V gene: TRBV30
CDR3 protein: AWSRGQYGEQY

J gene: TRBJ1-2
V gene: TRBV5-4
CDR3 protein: ASSFSRYPGSNYGYT

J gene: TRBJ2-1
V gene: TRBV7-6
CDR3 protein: ASSPGRSSSSYNEQF

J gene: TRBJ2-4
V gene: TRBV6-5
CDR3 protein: ASRPQGAANIQY

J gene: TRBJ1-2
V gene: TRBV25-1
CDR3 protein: ASSVDRGRSGYT

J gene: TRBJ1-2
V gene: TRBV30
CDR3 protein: AWTNGGEGGYT

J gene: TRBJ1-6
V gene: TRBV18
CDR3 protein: ASSPEEGSPLH

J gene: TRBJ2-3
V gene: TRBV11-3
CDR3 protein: ASSPGQSDTQY

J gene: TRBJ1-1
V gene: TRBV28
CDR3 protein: ASRNGVNTEAF

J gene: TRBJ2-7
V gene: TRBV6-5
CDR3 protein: ASRRVHTAGEQY

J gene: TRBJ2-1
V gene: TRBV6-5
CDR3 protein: ASRPAGLSYNEQF

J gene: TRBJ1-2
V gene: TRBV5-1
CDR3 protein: ASSLAGVGGYT

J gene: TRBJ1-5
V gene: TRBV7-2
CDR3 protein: ASSLGGPYGNQPQH

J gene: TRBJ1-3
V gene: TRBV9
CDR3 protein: ASSVGPSSGNTIY

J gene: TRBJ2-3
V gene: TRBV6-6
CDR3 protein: ASSTPDTQY

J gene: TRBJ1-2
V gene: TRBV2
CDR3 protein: ASSETGLGYT

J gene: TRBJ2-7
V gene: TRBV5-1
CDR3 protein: ASSPTGGGSYEQY

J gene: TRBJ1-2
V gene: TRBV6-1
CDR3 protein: ASSEAGHFAGAERYGYT

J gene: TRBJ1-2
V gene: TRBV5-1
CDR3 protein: ASRQARPGANYGYT

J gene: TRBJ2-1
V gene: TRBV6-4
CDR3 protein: ASTLGCGFNEQF

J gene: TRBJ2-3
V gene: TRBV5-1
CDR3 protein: ASSLEGGSTDTQY

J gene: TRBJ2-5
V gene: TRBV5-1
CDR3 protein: ASRNDRGRSETQY

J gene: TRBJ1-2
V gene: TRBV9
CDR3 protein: ASSGRTGRYGYT

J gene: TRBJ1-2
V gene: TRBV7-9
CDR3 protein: ASSRRAQGGYT